These 17 T cell receptor beta chains share one sample of origin, sequenced in a study of blood T cell repertoires in COVID-19. Sequenced by immunoSEQ multiplex PCR; TCRdb stores in-frame clones only, minus some. The sample has over 95,000 clones, about 89% seen once. The sequenced sample was peripheral blood. Source of these receptors: a human donor with acute or convalescent COVID-19. The donor label of this sample is uncertain.

J is TRBJ2-1 and V is TRBV28; 7 bases are shared with TRBD2. Germline CDR1 MDHEN, CDR2 SYDVKM. The CDR3 length is 14 residues. Unmatched junction bases numbered 10, after V lost 6 bases and J lost 8 bases. CDR3 region: CASSPGGSRYEQFF. DNA of the CDR3: TGTGCCAGCAGCCCGGGCGGGAGTAGATATGAGCAGTTCTTC.

J is TRBJ1-2 and V is TRBV28; D possibly corresponds to TRBD1 (6 bases). Germline V gene sequence: CDR1 MDHEN, CDR2 SYDVKM. This CDR3 has 16 residues. V was clipped by 6 bases and J by 4 bases, with 21 bases between them. For the CDR3, the DNA is TGTGCCAGCAGCCGACCGGAGGGGGGGGCTGGCTATGGCTACACCTTC. Encoded protein: CASSRPEGGAGYGYTF.

The genes are TRBV7-2 and TRBJ2-3; 11 bases align to TRBD2. CDR3 size: 15 residues. Per the germline V gene, CDR1 is SGHTA and CDR2 is FQGNSA. V gave up 5 bases and J gave up 1 base; unmatched junction bases: 2. CDR3 protein: CASSPLAGGTDTQYF. The CDR3 region has the DNA TGTGCCAGCAGCCCACTAGCGGGGGGCACAGATACGCAGTATTTT.

V usage is TRBV27 and J usage is TRBJ1-5, with 8 nucleotides matching TRBD1. The germline V gene has CDR1 MNHEY and CDR2 SMNVEV (reference sequence). V gave up 6 bases and J gave up 4 bases; unmatched junction bases: 8. The CDR3 contains 15 residues. This chain's CDR3 is CASSPGTGGNQPQHF. CDR3 in DNA: TGTGCCAGCAGCCCAGGGACAGGAGGGAATCAGCCCCAGCATTTT.

The V call is TRBV4-3, the J call TRBJ1-2, with D possibly being TRBD1 (5 bases). The CDR3 consists of 16 residues. Germline-derived CDR1 and CDR2 are LGHNA and YSLEER. Trimming pared 4 bases from V and 3 bases from J, leaving 18 bases between. This CDR3 is CASSPDRTGPYYGYTF. Written as DNA, the CDR3 is TGCGCCAGCAGCCCTGATAGAACAGGCCCATACTATGGCTACACCTTC.

This chain uses TRBV28 with TRBJ1-2; 7 bases align to TRBD1. The CDR3 loop spans 12 amino acids. The germline CDR1 and CDR2 sequences are MDHEN and SYDVKM. Trimming cost V 5 bases and J 6 bases; bases outside gene matches: 3. CDR3 residues: CASSRQGDGYTF. In nucleotides, the CDR3 is TGTGCCAGCAGTCGACAGGGTGATGGCTACACCTTC.

This clone has a single count. This chain uses TRBV5-4 with TRBJ2-7; 9 bases are shared with TRBD2. The germline V gene has CDR1 SGHNT and CDR2 YYREEE (reference sequence). Trimming cost V 1 base and J 0 bases; bases outside gene matches: 11. The CDR3 totals 18 residues. CDR3: CASSLKRGGGGSSYEQYF. DNA for the CDR3: TGTGCCAGCAGCTTGAAACGGGGCGGGGGGGGCAGCTCCTACGAGCAGTACTTC.

This rearrangement joins TRBV18 to TRBJ1-1, with D possibly being TRBD1 (5 bases). Trimming shortened V by 1 base and J by 0 bases, and 9 bases separated the two germline ends. This CDR3 comprises 15 residues. The germline gives CDR1 KGHSH, CDR2 LQKENI. CDR3 in amino acids: CASSPQTEMNTEAFF. CDR3 sequence (DNA): TGTGCCAGCTCACCACAGACAGAAATGAACACTGAAGCTTTCTTT.

The V call is TRBV6-6, the J call TRBJ2-1; 8 bases fit TRBD2. Germline V gene lookup returns CDR1 MNHNY and CDR2 SVGAGI (reference sequence). V gave up 1 base and J gave up 6 bases; unmatched junction bases: 5. The CDR3 spans 15 residues. The CDR3: CASSYFGLAGNEQFF. CDR3 in DNA: TGTGCCAGCAGTTACTTTGGACTAGCAGGCAATGAGCAGTTCTTC.

A single count supports this clone. This sequence joins TRBV6-5 and TRBJ1-3, with a weak D call TRBD1 (6 bases). This CDR3 comprises 15 residues. Germline V gene data show CDR1 as MNHEY and CDR2 as SVGAGI. V lost 6 bases, J lost 2 bases, and 14 bases lay in between. The CDR3: CASRSIYRAGNTIYF. CDR3 DNA sequence: TGTGCCAGCAGATCGATTTACAGGGCTGGAAACACCATATATTTT.

V is TRBV19 and J is TRBJ1-6; D call uncertain. Trimming removed 3 bases from V and 7 bases from J, with 13 bases in between. The CDR3 covers 15 residues. Looked up from germline, CDR1 is LNHDA and CDR2 is SQIVND (reference sequence). CDR3 protein: CASSMAVSRNSPLHF. Here the CDR3 DNA reads TGTGCCAGTAGTATGGCGGTTTCTCGGAATTCACCCCTCCACTTT.

This chain joins TRBV7-3 and TRBJ2-3, with 11 bases aligning to TRBD2. J gave up 4 bases and V 1 base, and 10 bases lay outside the gene matches. CDR1 is SGHTA and CDR2 is FQGTGA in the germline V gene. CDR3 size: 18 residues. CDR3 residues: CASSLSGLAGGQADTQYF. In DNA form, the CDR3 reads TGTGCCAGCAGCTTAAGTGGCCTAGCGGGAGGTCAGGCAGATACGCAGTATTTT. The full variable domain, with the rest looked up from reference TRBV7-3 and TRBJ2-3, is GAGVSQTPSNKVTEKGKYVELRCDPISGHTALYWYRQSLGQGPEFLIYFQGTGAADDSGLPNDRFFAVRPEGSVSTLKIQRTERGDSAVYLCASSLSGLAGGQADTQYFGPGTRLTVL.

The chain couples TRBV29-1 to TRBJ1-1; D gene unclear. This CDR3 has 11 amino acids. Germline assignment: CDR1 SQVTM and CDR2 ANQGSEA. With 6 bases removed from V and 5 bases from J, the gap between germline ends came to 10 bases. CDR3 nucleotides: TGCAGCGTGGAGCGGGTTACTGAAGCTTTCTTT. Residues: CSVERVTEAFF.

V is TRBV6-6 and J is TRBJ2-7; D may be TRBD1 (5 bases). Germline loops: CDR1 MNHNY, CDR2 SVGAGI (reference sequence). The CDR3 has 13 amino acids. V lost 6 bases, J lost 1 base, and 10 bases lay in between. CDR3 protein: CASRAQVSYEQYF. The CDR3 DNA follows: TGTGCCAGCAGAGCACAGGTATCCTACGAGCAGTACTTC.

The chain joins TRBV7-2 to TRBJ2-3; TRBD2 aligns across 8 bases. The junction had 2 bases not matched to a gene; V was cut back by 1 base and J by 5 bases. In germline, CDR1 is SGHTA, CDR2 FQGNSA. The CDR3 is made up of 14 amino acids. The CDR3 DNA follows: TGTGCCAGCAGCTTAGTTAGCGGGGTAGATACGCAGTATTTT. As protein: CASSLVSGVDTQYF.

This chain links TRBV7-9 with TRBJ1-1; a possible D gene is TRBD1 (5 bases). With 11 bases removed from V and 2 bases from J, the gap between germline ends came to 15 bases. This CDR3 contains 13 residues. Germline V lookup: CDR1 SEHNR, CDR2 FQNEAQ (reference sequence). CDR3 loop: CAGRTGDNTEAFF. The CDR3, as DNA: TGTGCCGGGCGAACAGGAGATAACACTGAAGCTTTCTTT.

The V call is TRBV12-3 or TRBV12-4, the J call TRBJ1-1; D unresolved. CDR3 length: 13 residues. V lost 5 bases, J lost 4 bases, and 11 bases lay in between. CDR3 coding DNA: TGTGCCAGCAGTGATACCCGGGGCACTGAAGCTTTCTTT. Translated: CASSDTRGTEAFF.